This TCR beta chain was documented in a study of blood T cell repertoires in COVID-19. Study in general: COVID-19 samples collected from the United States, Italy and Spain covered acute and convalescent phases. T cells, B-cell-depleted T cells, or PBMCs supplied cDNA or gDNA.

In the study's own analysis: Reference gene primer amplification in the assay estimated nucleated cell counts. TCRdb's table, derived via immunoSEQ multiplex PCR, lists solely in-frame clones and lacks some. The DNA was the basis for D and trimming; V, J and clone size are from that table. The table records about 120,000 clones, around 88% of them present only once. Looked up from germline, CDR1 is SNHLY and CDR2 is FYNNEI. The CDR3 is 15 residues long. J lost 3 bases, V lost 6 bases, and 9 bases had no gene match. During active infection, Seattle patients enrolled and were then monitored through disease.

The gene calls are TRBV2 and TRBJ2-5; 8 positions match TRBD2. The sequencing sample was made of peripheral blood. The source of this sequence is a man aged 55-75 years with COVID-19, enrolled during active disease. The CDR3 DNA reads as TGTGCCAGCAGCCGAAGCGGGGGTTCTGAAGAGACCCAGTACTTC. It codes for CASSRSGGSEETQYF.